The 18 T cell receptor beta chains below all came from one sample that was sequenced in a study of cytomegalovirus exposure and HLA in healthy donors. PCR involved 60 Vbeta and 13 Jbeta primers. Profiling relied on immunoSEQ multiplex PCR, and the TCRdb table lists in-frame clones only, not all of them. This repertoire shows some 150,000 clones, 82% found once; its top ten account for approximately 12%. The specimen sequenced was PBMCs. The receptors were sampled from a man between 45 and 60 years old in good health and CMV-seropositive.

The chain links TRBV4-2 to TRBJ2-2, with TRBD2 matching 11 bases. After removal of 1 base from V and 6 bases from J, the junction contained 16 bases not matched to a gene. Germline V gives CDR1 LGHNA, CDR2 YNFKEQ. The CDR3 totals 20 residues. This chain's CDR3 is CASSQVGFPSGRRGPGELFF. CDR3 in DNA: TGTGCCAGCAGCCAAGTGGGCTTCCCTAGCGGGAGGAGGGGGCCCGGGGAGCTGTTTTTT.

The CDR3 region has the DNA TGTGCCAGCAGCTCTACTTGGGCGGGATACTCCTACGAGCAGTACTTC. Translated, it gives CASSSTWAGYSYEQYF. The chain links TRBV25-1 to TRBJ2-7; tentatively, D is TRBD2 (6 bases). Germline V gene lookup returns CDR1 MGHDK and CDR2 SYGVNS. V lost 6 bases and J 0 bases, leaving 18 bases between the germline ends. This CDR3 comprises 16 residues.

The chain uses TRBV6-5 and TRBJ2-5; 7 nucleotides line up with TRBD2. The V segment lost 7 bases and the J segment 6 bases; nucleotides outside the gene matches: 8. Germline V CDR1 and CDR2: MNHEY, SVGAGI. The CDR3 length is 13 residues. CDR3 region: CASMSSGPQTQYF. The CDR3 DNA follows: TGTGCCAGCATGAGTAGCGGGCCGCAGACCCAGTACTTC.

The rearrangement joins TRBV29-1 to TRBJ1-2; a weak D match, TRBD1 (6 bases). Deletions cut 8 bases from V and 6 bases from J, with 13 bases between. The CDR3 runs to 11 residues. Germline CDR1 is SQVTM and CDR2 is ANQGSEA. CDR3 loop: CSFIEGDGYTF. CDR3 DNA sequence: TGCAGCTTCATAGAGGGGGATGGCTACACCTTC.

The chain couples TRBV20-1 to TRBJ2-5; 7 nucleotides match TRBD1. CDR3 length: 11 amino acids. With V trimmed by 6 bases and J by 4 bases, 2 bases remained unmatched. The germline CDR1 and CDR2 sequences are DFQATT and SNEGSKA (reference sequence). The CDR3 reads CSAWTGETQYF. The DNA of the CDR3 is TGCAGTGCATGGACAGGAGAGACCCAGTACTTC.

The J gene is TRBJ2-2, the V gene TRBV5-1; 13 bases map to TRBD2. There are 18 residues in the CDR3. CDR1 and CDR2 (germline): SGHRS, YFSETQ. The V gene end was trimmed by 4 bases and the J gene end by 4 bases; junction bases not matched to a gene: 10. In DNA, the CDR3 is TGCGCCAGCAGCCCCCTACTAGCGGGGGGGCCGGGCACCGGGGAGCTGTTTTTT. Its translation is CASSPLLAGGPGTGELFF.

The V and J genes are TRBV2 and TRBJ2-7, with D unclear. V gave up 8 bases and J gave up 6 bases, with 11 bases separating them. CDR3 length: 11 residues. Germline assignment: CDR1 SNHLY and CDR2 FYNNEI. This CDR3 reads CASGAHSEQYF. CDR3 nucleotides: TGTGCCAGCGGAGCCCATTCCGAGCAGTACTTC.

The chain recombines TRBV28 with TRBJ1-6; D unresolved. This CDR3 is 14 amino acids long. Germline V gives CDR1 MDHEN, CDR2 SYDVKM. Trimming cost V 3 bases and J 10 bases, with 13 bases left between them. The CDR3 DNA sequence: TGTGCCAGCAGTTTTGGAGGGTTCCCCTCACCCCTCCACTTT. It specifies CASSFGGFPSPLHF.

This rearrangement joins TRBV15 to TRBJ1-1; 10 bases line up with TRBD1. Germline lookup yields CDR1 LNHNV and CDR2 YYDKDF (reference sequence). Unmatched junction bases numbered 5, after V lost 7 bases and J lost 0 bases. The CDR3 runs to 15 residues. The CDR3 coding sequence is TGTGCCACCACCCGGGACAGGGGCATGAACACTGAAGCTTTCTTT. It is translated as CATTRDRGMNTEAFF.

This chain uses TRBV6-6 with TRBJ1-1, with TRBD1 matching 7 bases. After removal of 4 bases from V and 0 bases from J, the junction contained 8 bases not matched to a gene. Germline V lookup: CDR1 MNHNY, CDR2 SVGAGI (reference sequence). The CDR3 sequence is 16 residues long. The CDR3 coding sequence is TGTGCCAGCAGTTTACCTGACAGGGAGGTGAACACTGAAGCTTTCTTT. This gives the protein CASSLPDREVNTEAFF.

The gene calls are TRBV29-1 and TRBJ2-7; D possibly corresponds to TRBD2 (7 bases). The V end lost 7 bases, the J end lost 1 base, and 20 bases lay between the germline ends. Germline CDR1 and CDR2: SQVTM and ANQGSEA. The CDR3 sequence is 15 residues long. The CDR3 region has the DNA TGCAGCGCAGGGGACCCCCAGCGGGATTCCTACGAGCAGTACTTC. As protein: CSAGDPQRDSYEQYF.

The CDR3 DNA reads TGTGCCACCCACGGACAGAGAGGAAACAATGAGCAGTTCTTC. Its translation: CATHGQRGNNEQFF. V gene TRBV21-1 combines with J gene TRBJ2-1; the listed D gene, TRBD1, was not tested against the DNA. TRBV21-1 is tagged as a pseudogene. This CDR3 is built from 14 residues.

The rearrangement links TRBV7-9 to TRBJ1-3, with D tentatively TRBD1 (6 bases). The V gene lost 7 bases and the J gene lost 3 bases, with 13 bases spanning the gap. Germline V lookup: CDR1 SEHNR, CDR2 FQNEAQ (reference sequence). There are 14 residues in the CDR3. The CDR3 sequence: CASTSPDSGNTIYF. DNA of the CDR3: TGTGCCAGCACCTCCCCGGACAGTGGAAACACCATATATTTT.

CDR3 DNA sequence: TGTGCCAGCAGTGTCCAACAGGGGGATCGGAACGGCTACACCTTC. Its translation: CASSVQQGDRNGYTF. J is TRBJ1-2 and V is TRBV6-4; 8 bases agree with TRBD1. The germline V gene has CDR1 MRHNA and CDR2 SNTAGT. The CDR3 has 15 amino acids. The trim removed 4 bases at V and 8 bases at J, leaving 12 bases unmatched.

The rearrangement links TRBV7-3 to TRBJ2-1, with 13 bases that match TRBD2. Unmatched junction bases numbered 7, after V lost 3 bases and J lost 8 bases. CDR1 and CDR2 (germline): SGHTA, FQGTGA. This CDR3 contains 16 residues. Written as DNA, the CDR3 is TGTGCCAGCAGCTTGAGACTAGCGGGGGGTTTGGATGAGCAGTTCTTC. It codes for CASSLRLAGGLDEQFF. Looking up the rest from reference TRBV7-3 and TRBJ2-1 gives the full variable domain: GAGVSQTPSNKVTEKGKYVELRCDPISGHTALYWYRQSLGQGPEFLIYFQGTGAADDSGLPNDRFFAVRPEGSVSTLKIQRTERGDSAVYLCASSLRLAGGLDEQFFGPGTRLTVL.

This sequence joins TRBV7-2 and TRBJ2-7, with D perhaps TRBD2 (5 bases). Trimming pared 5 bases from V and 4 bases from J, leaving 12 bases between. Germline V CDR1 and CDR2: SGHTA, FQGNSA. This CDR3 spans 13 amino acids. In nucleotides, the CDR3 is TGTGCCAGCAGCCCCGGAGGCGGTTACGAGCAGTACTTC. Translation gives CASSPGGGYEQYF.

The gene calls are TRBV6-1 and TRBJ2-7; TRBD2 matches at 9 bases. Trimming cost V 2 bases and J 5 bases; bases outside gene matches: 7. CDR3 length equals 15 residues. The V gene's germline CDR1 is MNHNS and CDR2 SASEGT. CDR3 sequence: CASSESRGGPDEQYF. DNA of the CDR3: TGTGCCAGCAGTGAATCGCGGGGGGGCCCAGACGAGCAGTACTTC.

The V gene is TRBV23-1, the J gene TRBJ2-5; 10 bases are shared with TRBD1. TRBV23-1 is an open reading frame, and its role is uncertain. Trimming removed 2 bases from V and 5 bases from J; junction bases left unmatched: 8. The CDR3 totals 16 residues. In DNA, the CDR3 is TGCGCCAGCAGTCAACTCGACAGGGGGCGATCGGAGACCCAGTACTTC. Its translation is CASSQLDRGRSETQYF.